The following is a TCR beta chain sequence with its context. The repertoire was sequenced with immunoSEQ multiplex PCR; TCRdb's copy has only in-frame clones and lacks some. The sample includes about 250,000 clones, roughly 82% of them seen just once. These data belong to a study of blood T cell repertoires in COVID-19. With 5 bases removed from V and 2 bases from J, the gap between germline ends came to 22 bases. CDR3 length: 17 residues. The V gene's germline CDR1 is MDHEN and CDR2 SYDVKM. This rearrangement joins TRBV28 to TRBJ2-7, with D possibly matching TRBD2 (5 bases). The material sequenced was peripheral blood. This TCR came from a woman aged 80 or over with active or convalescent COVID-19. CDR3 nucleotides: TGTGCCAGCAGTGCCCCGGACTTCTCCCCCGAGACCTACGAGCAGTACTTC. Translating it yields CASSAPDFSPETYEQYF.